Listed below are T cell receptor beta chains from one sample, sequenced in a study of blood T cell repertoires in COVID-19. TCRdb's copy holds only in-frame clones and misses some; the assay was immunoSEQ multiplex PCR. The sample comprises approximately 150,000 clones, over 85% of which are singletons, and around 1.6% rests with the top ten. Sequencing used peripheral blood. The origin of the receptors is a human donor in a cohort sampled during active COVID-19. Each CDR3 is given with its conserved first and last residue. D genes are given only for firm matches. For some rows the clone size is stated as once, few or many, or as a class when expanded; others skip it.

v_gene	j_gene	abundance	d_gene	CDR3nt	CDR3aa
TRBV18	TRBJ2-3	once	TRBD2	TGTGCCAGCTCACCACCGCCGCGGGGGAACACAGATACGCAGTATTTT	CASSPPPRGNTDTQYF
TRBV7-3	TRBJ2-1	-	TRBD2	TGTGCCAGCAGCTCACGGGGGGGCGGTGAGCAGTTCTTC	CASSSRGGGEQFF
TRBV4-3	TRBJ2-1	-	TRBD2	TGCGCCAGCAGCTCTAGCGGGGGCTCCTACAATGAGCAGTTCTTC	CASSSSGGSYNEQFF
TRBV5-4	TRBJ2-7	few	TRBD1	TGTGCCAGCAGCTTAAGGACAGGGAATTACGAGCAGTACTTC	CASSLRTGNYEQYF
TRBV27	TRBJ1-1	-	-	TGTGCCAGCAGTTTGGGGGGAACCATGAACACTGAAGCTTTCTTT	CASSLGGTMNTEAFF
TRBV11-2	TRBJ2-2	once	TRBD2	TGTGCCAGCAACGGGACTAGCTCGAACACCGGGGAGCTGTTTTTT	CASNGTSSNTGELFF
TRBV20-1	TRBJ2-7	once	-	TGCAGTGCCCTCAACAGCTACGAGCAGTACTTC	CSALNSYEQYF
TRBV7-2	TRBJ2-5	-	-	TGTGCCAGCAGCCCGGACATTCAAGAGACCCAGTACTTC	CASSPDIQETQYF
TRBV27	TRBJ2-1	-	-	TGTGCCAGCAGTCTAGGACAGTACAATGAGCAGTTCTTC	CASSLGQYNEQFF
TRBV18	TRBJ1-3	-	-	TGTGCCAGCTCACCTCCAGGCAGCCTGAACTCTGGAAACACCATATATTTT	CASSPPGSLNSGNTIYF
TRBV21-1	TRBJ2-3	-	-	TGTGCCAGCAAGACCGGAGGGGATACGCAGTATTTT	CASKTGGDTQYF
TRBV6-6	TRBJ1-1	-	-	TGTGCCAGCAGTGCACAGGCGACCACTGAAGCTTTCTTT	CASSAQATTEAFF
TRBV5-1	TRBJ2-3	-	-	TGCGCCAGCAGCTTGCCGGGACTCCGAGAGGGCACAGATACGCAGTATTTT	CASSLPGLREGTDTQYF
TRBV7-9	TRBJ1-1	-	TRBD1	TGTGCCAGCAGCGGGGACAGGACGAACACTGAAGCTTTCTTT	CASSGDRTNTEAFF
TRBV15	TRBJ1-2	-	TRBD1	TGTGCCACCAGCAGAGATCGGGACAGGGGTGGCTACACCTTC	CATSRDRDRGGYTF
TRBV5-1	TRBJ2-1	-	TRBD1	TGCGCCAGCAGCTCGGACAGGGTACGGCAGTTCTTC	CASSSDRVRQFF
TRBV3-1/TRBV3-2	TRBJ2-7	-	TRBD1	TGTGCCAGCAGCCCGCAGGGGGACGAGCAGTACTTC	CASSPQGDEQYF
TRBV2	TRBJ1-3	few	-	TGTGCCAGCAGTGAACGTCAGACTGGAAACACCATATATTTT	CASSERQTGNTIYF
TRBV30	TRBJ1-2	-	-	TGTGCCTGGAGTGTATTTTACGTGGCGGCAGCAGAATATGGCTACACCTTC	CAWSVFYVAAAEYGYTF
TRBV7-3	TRBJ2-2	once	-	TGTGCCAGCAGCTTCCAGGGGACGACCGGGGAGCTGTTTTTT	CASSFQGTTGELFF
TRBV5-6	TRBJ1-4	-	-	TGTGCCAGCAGCCGAGATGCAACTAATGAAAAACTGTTTTTT	CASSRDATNEKLFF
TRBV3-1/TRBV3-2	TRBJ1-5	-	-	TGTGCCAGCAGCCAAGATCCGGGGAGTCAGCCCCAGCATTTT	CASSQDPGSQPQHF
TRBV2	TRBJ1-1	-	-	TGTGCCAGCAGTGCGCTACGGGGGAGCACTGAAGCTTTCTTT	CASSALRGSTEAFF
TRBV7-9	TRBJ2-5	-	-	TGTGCCAGCAGCCCGGGTAGGGAGACCCAGTACTTC	CASSPGRETQYF
TRBV6-2/TRBV6-3	TRBJ1-1	-	TRBD1	TGTGCCAGCAGTTCTCGATCAGGACAGGGCCGGACTGAAGCTTTCTTT	CASSSRSGQGRTEAFF
TRBV4-3	TRBJ2-1	-	TRBD2	TGCGCCAGCAGCCAATGGGCTAGCGGGGGCTTTGAGTCCTACAATGAGCAGTTCTTC	CASSQWASGGFESYNEQFF
TRBV4-3	TRBJ1-1	-	-	TGCGCCAGCAGCCAATATGGTCTCCCGGAGACTGAAGCTTTCTTT	CASSQYGLPETEAFF
TRBV2	TRBJ2-1	-	-	TGTGCCAGCACCCTGGTCCCGAGCTCCTACAATGAGCAGTTCTTC	CASTLVPSSYNEQFF
TRBV4-1	TRBJ2-1	-	-	TGCGCCAGCAGCCAAATCATCAGCGATGAGCAGTTCTTC	CASSQIISDEQFF
TRBV7-6	TRBJ2-2	-	TRBD2	TGTGCCAGCAGCTTTCAAGCGGGGGGCAGAAACACCGGGGAGCTGTTTTTT	CASSFQAGGRNTGELFF
TRBV6-6	TRBJ1-2	once	TRBD1	TGTGCCGGGCAGGGGGCTGATGGCTACACCTTC	CAGQGADGYTF
TRBV7-9	TRBJ2-7	-	TRBD1	TGTGCCAGCAGCTTAGGGGGGACAGGGGCCGAGCAGTACTTC	CASSLGGTGAEQYF
TRBV4-1	TRBJ2-7	-	-	TGCGCCAGCAGCCCCAGCGGAGGGCCCTACGAGCAGTACTTC	CASSPSGGPYEQYF